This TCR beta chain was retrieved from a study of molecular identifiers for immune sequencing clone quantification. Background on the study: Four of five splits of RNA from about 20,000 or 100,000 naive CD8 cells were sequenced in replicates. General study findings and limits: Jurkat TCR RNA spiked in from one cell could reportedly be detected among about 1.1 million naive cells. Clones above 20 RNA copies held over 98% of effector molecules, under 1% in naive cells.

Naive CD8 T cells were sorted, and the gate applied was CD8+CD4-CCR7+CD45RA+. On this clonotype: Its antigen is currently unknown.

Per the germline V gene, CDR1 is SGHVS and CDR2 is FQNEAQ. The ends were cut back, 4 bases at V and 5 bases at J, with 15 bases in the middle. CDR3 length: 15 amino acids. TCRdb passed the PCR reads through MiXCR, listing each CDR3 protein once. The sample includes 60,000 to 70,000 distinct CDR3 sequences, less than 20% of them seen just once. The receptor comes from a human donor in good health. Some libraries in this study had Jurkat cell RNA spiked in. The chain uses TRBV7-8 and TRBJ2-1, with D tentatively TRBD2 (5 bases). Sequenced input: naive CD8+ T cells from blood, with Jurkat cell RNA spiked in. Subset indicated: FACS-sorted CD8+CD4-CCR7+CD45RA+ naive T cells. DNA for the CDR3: TGTGCCAGCAGCTGGAGCGAGAGAGGGAACAATGAGCAGTTCTTC. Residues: CASSWSERGNNEQFF.